One and the same sample provided the 26 T cell receptor beta chains below, sequenced in a study of cytomegalovirus exposure and HLA in healthy donors. 13 Jbeta primers and 60 Vbeta primers were used for the PCR. This table comes from immunoSEQ multiplex PCR, and its TCRdb copy is limited to in-frame clones, with some not included. The table includes about 160,000 clones, around 76% detected once. The sequenced sample was PBMCs. The receptors shown here come from a man aged 40-49 years in good health and CMV-seronegative.

This clone has a single count. J is TRBJ2-5 and V is TRBV6-5; 7 nucleotides match TRBD1. Germline V CDR1 and CDR2: MNHEY, SVGAGI. Losses at the gene ends were 2 bases for V and 5 bases for J; bases not matched to a gene: 11. The CDR3 is 16 residues long. The CDR3 sequence is CASSYQGDRPGETQYF. CDR3 DNA sequence: TGTGCCAGCAGTTACCAGGGGGACAGACCTGGGGAGACCCAGTACTTC.

The chain uses TRBV27 and TRBJ2-4, with D maybe TRBD2 (5 bases). The CDR3 extends over 12 amino acids. Germline values: CDR1 MNHEY, CDR2 SMNVEV (reference sequence). Deletions cut 2 bases from V and 8 bases from J, with 7 bases between. CDR3 sequence (DNA): TGTGCCAGCAGTTTACACGGGGACATTCAGTACTTC. Translating gives CASSLHGDIQYF.

The chain has TRBV18 and TRBJ2-7; 8 nucleotides agree with TRBD2. The ends lost 3 bases at V and 5 bases at J; junction bases unmatched: 9. The CDR3 contains 15 residues. CDR1 is KGHSH, CDR2 LQKENI, per germline. CDR3 DNA sequence: TGTGCCAGCTCACCTGGCGGGAGGAATAGGCACGAGCAGTACTTC. It translates to CASSPGGRNRHEQYF.

CDR3 protein: CASSFGRDEQFF. The CDR3 DNA sequence: TGTGCCAGCAGTTTCGGCAGGGATGAGCAGTTCTTC. This chain connects TRBV27 to TRBJ2-1, with a possible D match to TRBD1 (5 bases). Germline V CDR1 and CDR2: MNHEY, SMNVEV (reference sequence). Trimming removed 3 bases at V and 8 bases at J, with 8 bases between. The CDR3 runs to 12 residues.

The chain carries TRBV28 and TRBJ1-2; no reliable D call. Per germline, CDR1 MDHEN and CDR2 SYDVKM. There are 14 residues in the CDR3. Trimming cost V 10 bases and J 4 bases, with 19 bases left between them. The CDR3: CATSGTLGGYGYTF. CDR3 coding DNA: TGTGCCACTAGTGGCACTCTAGGAGGCTATGGCTACACCTTC.

The gene calls are TRBV19 and TRBJ2-2; D is perhaps TRBD2 (6 bases). Germline V lookup: CDR1 LNHDA, CDR2 SQIVND (reference sequence). CDR3 size: 14 residues. Trimming left V 5 bases short and J 3 bases short, with 10 bases between. The CDR3 DNA is TGTGCCAGTAGTTCCAGGGACTACACCGGGGAGCTGTTTTTT. Amino acids: CASSSRDYTGELFF.

The chain links TRBV18 to TRBJ2-4; TRBD2 matches at 10 bases. The CDR3 is 16 amino acids. The germline gives CDR1 KGHSH, CDR2 LQKENI. V trimming: 0 bases; J trimming: 2 bases; junction bases outside the gene matches: 1. The CDR3 reads CASSPPSGRTKNIQYF. CDR3 nucleotide sequence: TGTGCCAGCTCACCACCTAGCGGGAGGACCAAAAACATTCAGTACTTC.

This clone appeared a single time. This chain joins TRBV19 and TRBJ1-2, with TRBD1 matching over 8 bases. The CDR3 covers 14 residues. Germline lookup yields CDR1 LNHDA and CDR2 SQIVND (reference sequence). The V segment lost 9 bases and the J segment 2 bases; nucleotides outside the gene matches: 8. CDR3 loop: CASTLTGVNYGYTF. DNA of the CDR3: TGTGCCAGCACCTTGACAGGGGTAAACTATGGCTACACCTTC.

The chain links TRBV7-9 to TRBJ1-4, with D hard to call. Trimming pared 2 bases from V and 8 bases from J, leaving 9 bases between. The germline gives CDR1 SEHNR, CDR2 FQNEAQ (reference sequence). The CDR3 has 13 residues. The CDR3 nucleotides read TGTGCCAGCAGCTTATTGGGAGGAGAAAAACTGTTTTTT. Translation: CASSLLGGEKLFF.

The chain couples TRBV2 to TRBJ2-1; 9 bases are a match to TRBD2. The germline V gene encodes CDR1 SNHLY and CDR2 FYNNEI. This CDR3 is 15 amino acids long. After removal of 8 bases from V and 12 bases from J, the junction contained 17 bases not matched to a gene. The CDR3 coding sequence is TGTGCCAGCGCCCTTAGCGGGGGAGGGATAATGGGGCAGTTCTTC. Translating it yields CASALSGGGIMGQFF.

This clone has a handful of counts. The chain links TRBV5-1 to TRBJ2-2; TRBD1 matches 9 bases. This CDR3 comprises 14 residues. Germline CDR1 SGHRS, CDR2 YFSETQ. Germline trimming cut 7 bases from V and 2 bases from J; bases unmatched to any gene: 3. The CDR3 here is CASGGQGNTGELFF. The CDR3 DNA follows: TGCGCCAGCGGGGGACAGGGAAACACCGGGGAGCTGTTTTTT.

This sequence joins TRBV19 and TRBJ2-5, with TRBD1 matching over 10 bases. The CDR3 runs 14 residues. V lost 5 bases and J lost 11; bases outside the gene matches: 11. Germline V lookup: CDR1 LNHDA, CDR2 SQIVND (reference sequence). The CDR3 sequence: CASSPRGTGDEQYF. CDR3 sequence (DNA): TGTGCCAGTAGTCCTAGAGGGACAGGGGATGAGCAGTACTTC.

This clone is deemed medium-sized. The chain is built from TRBV25-1 and TRBJ2-1, with TRBD2 matching 9 bases. This CDR3 spans 15 amino acids. V shed 4 bases and J 4 bases; nucleotides not matched to a gene: 5. Looked up from germline, CDR1 is MGHDK and CDR2 is SYGVNS. This CDR3 is CASSGSGRRYNEQFF. CDR3 in DNA: TGTGCCAGCAGTGGTAGCGGGAGAAGGTACAATGAGCAGTTCTTC.

This clone was observed a few times. The CDR3 sequence: CASRSGRTGAQETQYF. The CDR3 coding sequence is TGTGCCAGCAGGTCGGGTAGGACAGGCGCTCAAGAGACCCAGTACTTC. The chain is built from TRBV28 and TRBJ2-5; the match to TRBD1 covers 7 bases. After removal of 6 bases from V and 2 bases from J, the junction contained 12 bases not matched to a gene. Germline-derived CDR1 and CDR2 are MDHEN and SYDVKM. The CDR3 contains 16 residues.

The chain is built from TRBV18 and TRBJ2-3, with a possible D match to TRBD2 (6 bases). V shed 2 bases and J shed 3 bases, with 9 bases lying between them. This CDR3 contains 14 residues. The V gene's germline CDR1 is KGHSH and CDR2 LQKENI. This CDR3 is CASSPKEGTDTQYF. The CDR3 nucleotides are TGTGCCAGCTCACCAAAGGAGGGGACAGATACGCAGTATTTT.

CDR3 sequence: CASSLTYLGGNTEAFF. CDR3 nucleotide sequence: TGCGCCAGCAGCTTGACATACTTGGGGGGGAACACTGAAGCTTTCTTT. J is TRBJ1-1 and V is TRBV5-1, with D perhaps TRBD1 (5 bases). Trimming cost V 1 base and J 1 base, with 14 bases left between them. The CDR3 covers 16 residues. Germline V gene sequence: CDR1 SGHRS, CDR2 YFSETQ.

This clone was picked up a small number of times. The chain's CDR3 is CAWSVPRGWAYQPQHF. The CDR3 bases are TGTGCCTGGAGTGTACCCAGGGGATGGGCTTATCAGCCCCAGCATTTT. The chain combines TRBV30 with TRBJ1-5, with D perhaps TRBD1 (6 bases). Germline loops: CDR1 GTSNPN, CDR2 SVGIG (reference sequence). The V end was cut by 0 bases, the J end by 5 bases, with 17 bases between. This CDR3 has 16 residues.

As concerns this clone: Relative to the germline gene, one junction end is altered; a read error may explain this. V is TRBV7-9 and J is TRBJ2-3; 7 bases are shared with TRBD1. Germline assignment: CDR1 SEHNR and CDR2 FQNEAQ (reference sequence). The CDR3 is 14 amino acids. The CDR3 DNA reads TGTTCCAGCAGCTCTACAGGGGAAGGAGATACGCAGTATTTT. Translated: CSSSSTGEGDTQYF.

V and J are TRBV19 and TRBJ2-1; 11 nucleotides agree with TRBD2. The CDR3 totals 16 residues. Germline assignment: CDR1 LNHDA and CDR2 SQIVND (reference sequence). The trim removed 5 bases at V and 2 bases at J, leaving 5 bases unmatched. CDR3 in DNA: TGTGCCAGTAGTCTAACTAGCGGGAGCCCCTACAATGAGCAGTTCTTC. Amino acid sequence: CASSLTSGSPYNEQFF.

The genes are TRBV28 and TRBJ2-7, with 8 bases fitting TRBD1. This CDR3 region has 14 residues. Germline CDR1 reads MDHEN; CDR2 reads SYDVKM. J gave up 5 bases and V 7 bases, and 10 bases lay outside the gene matches. This CDR3 reads CASTLDRANNEQYF. The CDR3 DNA reads TGTGCCAGCACCCTGGACAGGGCGAACAACGAGCAGTACTTC.

V and J are TRBV4-1 and TRBJ2-3; D remains ambiguous. The CDR3 is 13 residues long. V was pared by 2 bases and J by 4 bases, with 7 bases between. The V gene's germline CDR1 is MGHRA and CDR2 YSYEKL. CDR3 sequence (DNA): TGCGCCAGCAGCCAATTCGGTCCAGATACGCAGTATTTT. It translates to CASSQFGPDTQYF.

The gene calls are TRBV27 and TRBJ2-1; TRBD2 agrees at 13 bases. CDR1 is MNHEY, CDR2 SMNVEV, per germline (reference sequence). This CDR3 contains 18 residues. Trimming cost V 5 bases and J 5 bases; bases outside gene matches: 12. CDR3 bases: TGTGCCAGCAGTCCAAGGACTAGCGGGAGCCCCCTCCACAATGAGCAGTTCTTC. Its translation: CASSPRTSGSPLHNEQFF.

J is TRBJ2-4 and V is TRBV28, with 9 nucleotides matching TRBD1. Germline CDR1 MDHEN, CDR2 SYDVKM. The V gene end was trimmed by 8 bases and the J gene end by 2 bases; junction bases not matched to a gene: 4. The CDR3 is made up of 14 amino acids. The CDR3: CASGQGITKNIQYF. CDR3 DNA: TGTGCCAGCGGACAGGGGATAACCAAAAACATTCAGTACTTC.

The chain has TRBV7-2 and TRBJ2-3; 7 bases match TRBD1. The CDR3 is 14 amino acids. V lost 1 base and J lost 4; bases outside the gene matches: 2. CDR1 and CDR2 from the germline V gene are SGHTA and FQGNSA. This chain's CDR3 is CASSLGQGADTQYF. CDR3 DNA: TGTGCCAGCAGCTTAGGCCAGGGGGCAGATACGCAGTATTTT.

The chain links TRBV5-1 to TRBJ2-5; 8 positions match TRBD2. The CDR3 consists of 15 residues. The V gene end was trimmed by 0 bases and the J gene end by 2 bases; junction bases not matched to a gene: 3. Germline values: CDR1 SGHRS, CDR2 YFSETQ. The CDR3 sequence: CASSLETSGQETQYF. As DNA, the CDR3 is TGCGCCAGCAGCTTGGAAACTAGCGGACAAGAGACCCAGTACTTC.

The chain uses TRBV30 and TRBJ1-1; TRBD1 might be the D (6 bases). Germline V gene sequence: CDR1 GTSNPN, CDR2 SVGIG (reference sequence). Trimming took off 3 bases at V and 1 base at J, with 12 bases between the two ends. The CDR3 has 14 amino acids. The CDR3 region has the DNA TGTGCCTGGAGGAGCTGGGGGCGGAACACTGAAGCTTTCTTT. Translation: CAWRSWGRNTEAFF.